The 18 T cell receptor beta chains reported below all come from one sample, sequenced in a study of cytomegalovirus exposure and HLA in healthy donors. The PCR had 60 Vbeta and 13 Jbeta primers. Sequencing used immunoSEQ multiplex PCR; TCRdb keeps in-frame clones, though not all of them. The sample has some 240,000 clones; over 90% are singletons. Sequencing input: PBMCs. The receptors were gathered from a girl aged 2-15 years in good health and CMV-seronegative.

The chain carries TRBV7-7 and TRBJ1-4; 7 bases line up with TRBD1. After removal of 5 bases from V and 7 bases from J, the junction contained 7 bases not matched to a gene. CDR1 and CDR2 from the germline V gene are SSHAT and FNYEAQ (reference sequence). CDR3 length: 14 residues. The CDR3 protein is CASSPQGTSEKLFF. The CDR3 DNA follows: TGTGCCAGCAGCCCACAGGGGACGAGTGAAAAACTGTTTTTT.

This clone was observed a handful of times. The J gene is TRBJ2-1, the V gene TRBV6-1; no definite D call. Trimming pared 1 base from V and 1 base from J, leaving 14 bases between. This CDR3 region has 17 residues. Germline values: CDR1 MNHNS, CDR2 SASEGT. CDR3 nucleotides: TGTGCCAGCAGTGAAGGACTCTCAAATCCTTCCTACAATGAGCAGTTCTTC. Its protein product is CASSEGLSNPSYNEQFF.

This clone was seen only once. The chain couples TRBV6-5 to TRBJ2-7; 8 bases match TRBD2. Germline CDR1 and CDR2: MNHEY and SVGAGI. There are 15 residues in the CDR3. V was pared by 5 bases and J by 1 base, with 7 bases of the junction left unmatched. The CDR3 region has the DNA TGTGCCAGCAGTACCGGACTAGCCCCATCCTACGAGCAGTACTTC. Its protein is CASSTGLAPSYEQYF.

The V call is TRBV30, the J call TRBJ1-1, with 9 nucleotides matching TRBD1. Germline CDR1 GTSNPN, CDR2 SVGIG (reference sequence). The CDR3 runs to 14 residues. Unmatched junction bases numbered 10, after V lost 8 bases and J lost 3 bases. DNA of the CDR3: TGTGCCACGGAACGGACAGGGGCGGACACTGAAGCTTTCTTT. Translating gives CATERTGADTEAFF.

This clone was counted once. CDR3 sequence: CASSQDGRGFSPLHF. CDR3 bases: TGCGCCAGCAGCCAAGACGGCAGGGGATTTTCACCCCTCCACTTT. The chain employs TRBV4-1 and TRBJ1-6, with D possibly matching TRBD1 (6 bases). The V end lost 0 bases, the J end lost 9 bases, and 12 bases lay between the germline ends. The CDR3 contains 15 residues. Germline V gene lookup returns CDR1 MGHRA and CDR2 YSYEKL.

The chain recombines TRBV13 with TRBJ2-5; 7 bases line up with TRBD2. Trimming cost V 5 bases and J 1 base; bases outside gene matches: 7. CDR1 is PRHDT, CDR2 FYEKMQ, per germline (reference sequence). This CDR3 is built from 15 residues. The CDR3 nucleotides are TGTGCCAGCAGCCTCGGGGAGGGCGCCCAAGAGACCCAGTACTTC. The encoded protein is CASSLGEGAQETQYF.

CDR3 protein: CASSSLGLAGATDTQYF. The CDR3 DNA reads as TGTGCCAGCAGCTCCCTTGGACTAGCGGGGGCCACAGATACGCAGTATTTT. This rearrangement joins TRBV11-2 to TRBJ2-3; 13 positions agree with TRBD2. V shed 4 bases, J shed 2 bases, and the junction held 6 bases outside the gene matches. CDR3 length: 17 amino acids. Germline loops: CDR1 SGHAT, CDR2 FQNNGV.

This sequence joins TRBV27 and TRBJ2-1, with 7 bases matching TRBD2. Germline V gives CDR1 MNHEY, CDR2 SMNVEV (reference sequence). Germline trimming cut 4 bases from V and 8 bases from J; bases unmatched to any gene: 11. CDR3 size: 15 residues. In DNA, the CDR3 is TGTGCCAGCAGTTCCGCACCGGGGGGTACCGATGAGCAGTTCTTC. Protein sequence: CASSSAPGGTDEQFF.

The chain has TRBV6-1 and TRBJ1-2; D might be TRBD1 (5 bases). The CDR3 length is 12 residues. Per germline, CDR1 MNHNS and CDR2 SASEGT. V lost 8 bases, J lost 5 bases, and 12 bases lay in between. The CDR3 nucleotides are TGTGCCAGCGGGCAGGGCTGGTATGGCTACACCTTC. The encoded protein is CASGQGWYGYTF.

CDR3 loop: CASSVGRQGGEQYF. The DNA for the CDR3 is TGTGCCAGCAGCGTAGGGCGACAGGGTGGAGAGCAGTACTTC. The chain has TRBV7-2 and TRBJ2-7, with 7 bases aligning to TRBD1. Germline-derived CDR1 and CDR2 are SGHTA and FQGNSA. This CDR3 contains 14 residues. Trimming cost V 5 bases and J 7 bases; bases outside gene matches: 11.

The DNA of the CDR3 is TGTGCCAGCAGTCTAAACCCGCGACAGGTTCTATCATTCGAGCAGTACTTC. Amino acids: CASSLNPRQVLSFEQYF. The chain uses TRBV28 and TRBJ2-7; the D gene is possibly TRBD1 (6 bases). The CDR3 sequence is 17 residues long. Deletions cut 5 bases from V and 6 bases from J, with 26 bases between. CDR1 and CDR2 from the germline V gene are MDHEN and SYDVKM.

In this sample, this clone turned up a few times. The chain couples TRBV6-5 to TRBJ1-1, with D unclear. Trimming left V 7 bases short and J 4 bases short, with 16 bases between. The CDR3 spans 14 residues. Germline values: CDR1 MNHEY, CDR2 SVGAGI. Written as DNA, the CDR3 is TGTGCCAGCAACGCCGATCCCACCGGCACTGAAGCTTTCTTT. Its protein is CASNADPTGTEAFF.

CDR3 nucleotides: TGTGCCAGCTGGGGGGGGAATAATGAAAAACTGTTTTTT. It yields the protein CASWGGNNEKLFF. This chain joins TRBV2 and TRBJ1-4; D is possibly TRBD1 (5 bases). This CDR3 is built from 13 residues. The germline CDR1 and CDR2 sequences are SNHLY and FYNNEI. V lost 8 bases, J lost 4 bases, and 11 bases lay in between.

The rearrangement links TRBV28 to TRBJ1-2; D is undetermined. The CDR3 covers 15 residues. Deletions cut 3 bases from V and 1 base from J, with 12 bases between. CDR1 and CDR2 (germline): MDHEN, SYDVKM. For the CDR3, the DNA is TGTGCCAGCAGTTTGATTCAGTGGTTTAACTATGGCTACACCTTC. Translation: CASSLIQWFNYGYTF.

V usage is TRBV25-1 and J usage is TRBJ1-1; D ambiguous. V dropped 4 bases and J dropped 4 bases, with 13 bases sitting between them. Germline CDR1 is MGHDK and CDR2 is SYGVNS. This CDR3 has 14 amino acids. CDR3 residues: CASSVINGGTEAFF. The CDR3 coding sequence is TGTGCCAGCAGTGTAATCAATGGAGGCACTGAAGCTTTCTTT.

The chain joins TRBV7-6 to TRBJ2-1; 12 bases agree with TRBD2. V was clipped by 4 bases and J by 2 bases; unmatched bases: 12. The CDR3 spans 19 residues. The germline V gene encodes CDR1 SGHVS and CDR2 FNYEAQ. The CDR3 coding sequence is TGTGCCAGCAGCTACCCTCCGAGTCTAGCGGGAGGGCCCTACAATGAGCAGTTCTTC. Its protein is CASSYPPSLAGGPYNEQFF.

The genes are TRBV6-5 and TRBJ1-6, with D possibly TRBD1 on 6 matching bases. Germline CDR1 MNHEY, CDR2 SVGAGI. V shed 2 bases and J shed 5 bases, with 10 bases lying between them. The CDR3 covers 15 residues. CDR3 in DNA: TGTGCCAGCAGTTACACAGGGAAGCATAATTCACCCCTCCACTTT. As protein: CASSYTGKHNSPLHF.

The rearrangement uses TRBV10-3 and TRBJ2-7; TRBD2 agrees at 8 bases. Germline V gene data show CDR1 as ENHRY and CDR2 as SYGVKD. The CDR3 spans 14 residues. The trim removed 6 bases at V and 2 bases at J, leaving 6 bases unmatched. CDR3: CAIREAGGTYEQYF. CDR3 DNA sequence: TGTGCCATCAGAGAGGCGGGAGGCACCTACGAGCAGTACTTC.